This T cell receptor (beta chain) emerged from a study of radiotherapy plus CTLA-4 blockade in lung cancer. The CDR3 extends over 15 amino acids. Per germline, CDR1 MNHNS and CDR2 SASEGT. V was clipped by 6 bases and J by 7 bases, with 19 bases between them. Findings and limits, study-wide: Best predicting response, reportedly, were early blood T cell clone dynamics, with interferon-beta.

Measured with immunoSEQ multiplex PCR; TCRdb has only the in-frame clones, and not every one. The sample holds tens of thousands of clones, 80% to 90% seen once. Comment on this clone: Antigen specificity is unknown.

The J gene is TRBJ2-1, the V gene TRBV6-1; TRBD2 is a possible D gene (7 bases). This TCR derives from a human donor with non-small cell lung cancer who had stable disease on radiotherapy plus ipilimumab. This specimen was peripheral blood, taken from a patient treated with radiotherapy plus ipilimumab. CDR3 sequence (DNA): TGTGCCAGCAGGAAGAGTACAGGGAGGGGTAATGAGCAGTTCTTC. Its protein is CASRKSTGRGNEQFF.